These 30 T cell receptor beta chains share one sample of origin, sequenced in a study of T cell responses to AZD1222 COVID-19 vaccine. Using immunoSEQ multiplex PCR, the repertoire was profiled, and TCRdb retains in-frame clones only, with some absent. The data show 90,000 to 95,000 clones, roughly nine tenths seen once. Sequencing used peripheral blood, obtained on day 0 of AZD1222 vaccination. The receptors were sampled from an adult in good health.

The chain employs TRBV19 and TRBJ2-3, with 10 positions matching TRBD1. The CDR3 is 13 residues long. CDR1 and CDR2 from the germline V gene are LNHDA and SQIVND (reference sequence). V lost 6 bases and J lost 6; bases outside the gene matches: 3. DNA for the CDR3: TGTGCCAGTAGCCAGGACAGGGGGGATACGCAGTATTTT. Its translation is CASSQDRGDTQYF.

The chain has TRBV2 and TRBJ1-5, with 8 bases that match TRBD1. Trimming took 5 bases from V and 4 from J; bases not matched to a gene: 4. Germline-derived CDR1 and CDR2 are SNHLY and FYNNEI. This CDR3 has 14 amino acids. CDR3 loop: CASSSGGGNQPQHF. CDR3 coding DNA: TGTGCCAGCAGTTCAGGGGGCGGTAATCAGCCCCAGCATTTT.

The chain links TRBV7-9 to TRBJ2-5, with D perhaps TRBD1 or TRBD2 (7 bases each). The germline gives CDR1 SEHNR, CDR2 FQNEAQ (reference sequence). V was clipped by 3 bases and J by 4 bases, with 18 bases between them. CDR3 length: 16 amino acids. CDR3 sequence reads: CASSFGGGQRGETQYF. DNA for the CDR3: TGTGCCAGCAGCTTTGGCGGGGGACAGAGAGGAGAGACCCAGTACTTC.

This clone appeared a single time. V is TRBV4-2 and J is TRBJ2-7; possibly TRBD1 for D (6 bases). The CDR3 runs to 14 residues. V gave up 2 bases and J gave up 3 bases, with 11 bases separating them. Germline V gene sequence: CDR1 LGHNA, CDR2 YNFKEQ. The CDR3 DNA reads TGTGCCAGCAGCCAAATCCGGGACAACTACGAGCAGTACTTC. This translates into CASSQIRDNYEQYF.

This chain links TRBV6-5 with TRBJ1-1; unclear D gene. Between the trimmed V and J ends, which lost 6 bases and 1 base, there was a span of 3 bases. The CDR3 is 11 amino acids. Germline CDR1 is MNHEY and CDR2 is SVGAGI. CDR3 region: CASRQNTEAFF. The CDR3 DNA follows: TGTGCCAGCAGACAGAACACTGAAGCTTTCTTT.

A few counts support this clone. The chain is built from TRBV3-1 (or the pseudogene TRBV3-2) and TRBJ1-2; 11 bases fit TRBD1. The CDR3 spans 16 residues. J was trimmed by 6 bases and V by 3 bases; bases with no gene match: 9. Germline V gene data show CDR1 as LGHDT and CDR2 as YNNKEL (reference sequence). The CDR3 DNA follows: TGTGCCAGCAGCCACACCCCCGGGACAGGGGGAAATGGCTACACCTTC. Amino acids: CASSHTPGTGGNGYTF.

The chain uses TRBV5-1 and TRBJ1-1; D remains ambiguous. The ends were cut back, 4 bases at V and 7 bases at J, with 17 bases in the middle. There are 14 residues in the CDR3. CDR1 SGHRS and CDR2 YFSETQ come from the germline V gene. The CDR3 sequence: CASSGGGSNGEAFF. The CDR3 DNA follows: TGCGCCAGCAGCGGAGGAGGGTCGAATGGTGAAGCTTTCTTT.

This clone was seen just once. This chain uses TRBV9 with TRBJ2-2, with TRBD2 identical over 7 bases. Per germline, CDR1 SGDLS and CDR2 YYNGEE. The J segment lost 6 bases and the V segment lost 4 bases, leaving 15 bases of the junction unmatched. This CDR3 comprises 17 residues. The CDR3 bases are TGTGCCAGCAGCTCTACGGGGGGTTGGGGGACTGCCGGGGAGCTGTTTTTT. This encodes CASSSTGGWGTAGELFF.

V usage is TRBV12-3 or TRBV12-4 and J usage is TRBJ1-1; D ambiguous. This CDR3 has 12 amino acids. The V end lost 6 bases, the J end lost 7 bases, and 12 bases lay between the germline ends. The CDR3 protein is CASSWEQGEAFF. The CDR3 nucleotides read TGTGCCAGCAGCTGGGAACAAGGTGAAGCTTTCTTT.

The CDR3 protein is CASSLVMNGYTF. The CDR3 DNA is TGTGCCAGCAGCTTAGTGATGAATGGCTACACCTTC. This sequence joins TRBV7-2 and TRBJ1-2, with unresolved D. The CDR3 has 12 amino acids. Trimming took off 1 base at V and 6 bases at J, with 6 bases between the two ends. Germline CDR1 reads SGHTA; CDR2 reads FQGNSA.

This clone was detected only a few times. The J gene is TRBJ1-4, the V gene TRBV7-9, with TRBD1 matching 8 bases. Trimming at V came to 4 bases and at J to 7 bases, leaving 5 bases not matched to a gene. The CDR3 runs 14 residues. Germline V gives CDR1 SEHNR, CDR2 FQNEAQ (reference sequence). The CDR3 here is CASSSPTGVEKLFF. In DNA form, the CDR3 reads TGTGCCAGCAGCTCTCCGACAGGGGTTGAAAAACTGTTTTTT.

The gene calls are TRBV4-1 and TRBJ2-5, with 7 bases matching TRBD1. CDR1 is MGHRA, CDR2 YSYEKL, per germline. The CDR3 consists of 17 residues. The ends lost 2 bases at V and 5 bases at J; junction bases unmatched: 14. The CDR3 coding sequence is TGCGCCAGCAGCCAACTGGACAGGACCAATCCGGCGGAGACCCAGTACTTC. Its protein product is CASSQLDRTNPAETQYF.

The CDR3 here is CATRGESNQPQHF. The DNA of the CDR3 is TGTGCCACCCGGGGGGAAAGCAATCAGCCCCAGCATTTT. V and J are TRBV6-5 and TRBJ1-5; maybe TRBD1 (5 bases). CDR3 length: 13 residues. V was clipped by 10 bases and J by 1 base, with 11 bases between them. Germline-derived CDR1 and CDR2 are MNHEY and SVGAGI.

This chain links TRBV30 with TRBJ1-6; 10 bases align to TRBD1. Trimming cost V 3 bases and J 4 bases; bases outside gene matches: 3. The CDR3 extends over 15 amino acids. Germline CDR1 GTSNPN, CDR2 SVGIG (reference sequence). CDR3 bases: TGTGCCTGGAGCGCGGGACAGGGGTATAATTCACCCCTCCACTTT. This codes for CAWSAGQGYNSPLHF.

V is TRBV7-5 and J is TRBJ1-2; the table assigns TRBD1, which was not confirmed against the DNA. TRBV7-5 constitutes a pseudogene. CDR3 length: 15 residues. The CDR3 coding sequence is TGTGCCAGAAGCAAACTCACAGGGTCGGCCTATGGCTACACCTTC. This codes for CARSKLTGSAYGYTF.

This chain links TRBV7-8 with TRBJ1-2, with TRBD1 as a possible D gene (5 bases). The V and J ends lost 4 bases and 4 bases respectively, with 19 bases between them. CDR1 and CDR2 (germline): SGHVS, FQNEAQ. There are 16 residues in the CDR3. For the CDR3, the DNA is TGTGCCAGCAGCTCGGATGCCGGCGCTAGGGGCTATGGCTACACCTTC. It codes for CASSSDAGARGYGYTF. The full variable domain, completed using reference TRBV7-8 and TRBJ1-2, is GAGVSQSPRYKVAKRGQDVALRCDPISGHVSLFWYQQALGQGPEFLTYFQNEAQLDKSGLPSDRFFAERPEGSVSTLKIQRTQQEDSAVYLCASSSDAGARGYGYTFGSGTRLTVV.

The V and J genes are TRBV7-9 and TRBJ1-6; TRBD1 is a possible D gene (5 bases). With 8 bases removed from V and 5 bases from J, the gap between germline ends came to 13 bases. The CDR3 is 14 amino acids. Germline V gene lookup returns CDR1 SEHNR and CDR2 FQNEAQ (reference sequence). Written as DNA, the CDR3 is TGTGCCAGCGTTAGAGGGACGGATAATTCACCCCTCCACTTT. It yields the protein CASVRGTDNSPLHF.

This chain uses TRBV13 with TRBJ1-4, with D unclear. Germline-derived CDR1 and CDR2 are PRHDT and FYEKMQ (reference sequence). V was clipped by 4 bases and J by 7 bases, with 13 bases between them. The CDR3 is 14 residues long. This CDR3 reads CASSSPADPEKLFF. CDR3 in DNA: TGTGCCAGCAGCTCCCCCGCCGATCCTGAAAAACTGTTTTTT.

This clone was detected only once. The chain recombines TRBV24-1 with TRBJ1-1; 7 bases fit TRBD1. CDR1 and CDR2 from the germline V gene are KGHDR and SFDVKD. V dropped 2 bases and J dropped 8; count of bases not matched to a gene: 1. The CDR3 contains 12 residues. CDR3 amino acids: CATSDYRGEAFF. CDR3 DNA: TGTGCCACCAGTGATTACAGGGGAGAAGCTTTCTTT.

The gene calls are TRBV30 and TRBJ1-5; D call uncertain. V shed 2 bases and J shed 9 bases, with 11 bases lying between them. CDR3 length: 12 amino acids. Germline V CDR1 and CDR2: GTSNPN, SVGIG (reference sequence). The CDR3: CAWSTSLGPQHF. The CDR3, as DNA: TGTGCCTGGAGTACCTCTCTGGGGCCCCAGCATTTT.

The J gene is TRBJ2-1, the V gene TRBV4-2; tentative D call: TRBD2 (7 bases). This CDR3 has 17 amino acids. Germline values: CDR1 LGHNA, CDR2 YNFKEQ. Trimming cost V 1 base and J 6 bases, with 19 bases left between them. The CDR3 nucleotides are TGTGCCAGCAGCCAAGCGATTCGCGTGGGAGGGGGCAATGAGCAGTTCTTC. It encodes CASSQAIRVGGGNEQFF.

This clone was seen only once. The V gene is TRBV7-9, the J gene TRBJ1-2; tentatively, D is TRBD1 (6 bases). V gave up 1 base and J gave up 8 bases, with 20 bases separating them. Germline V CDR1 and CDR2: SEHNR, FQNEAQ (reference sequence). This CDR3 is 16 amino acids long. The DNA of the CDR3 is TGTGCCAGCAGCTTAGGGACAGCTGCCTCTGGGGACGGCTACACCTTC. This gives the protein CASSLGTAASGDGYTF.

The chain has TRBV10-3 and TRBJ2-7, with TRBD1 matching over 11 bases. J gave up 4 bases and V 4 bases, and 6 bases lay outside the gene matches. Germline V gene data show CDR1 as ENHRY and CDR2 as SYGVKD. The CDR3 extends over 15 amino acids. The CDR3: CAISVRDRGDYEQYF. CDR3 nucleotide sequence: TGTGCCATCAGTGTCCGGGACAGGGGGGATTACGAGCAGTACTTC.

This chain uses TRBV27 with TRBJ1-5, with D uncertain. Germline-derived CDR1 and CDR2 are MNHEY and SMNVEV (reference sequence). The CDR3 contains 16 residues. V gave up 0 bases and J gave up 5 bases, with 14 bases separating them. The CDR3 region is CASSLSGIGPYQPQHF. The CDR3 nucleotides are TGTGCCAGCAGTTTATCCGGGATCGGACCCTATCAGCCCCAGCATTTT.

As DNA, the CDR3 is TGTGCCAGCAGTTACGGGGCAGGCGGGTATGGCTACACCTTC. Protein product: CASSYGAGGYGYTF. The chain employs TRBV6-5 and TRBJ1-2; possible D gene TRBD1, 5 bases. This CDR3 has 14 residues. CDR1 and CDR2 from the germline V gene are MNHEY and SVGAGI. Trimming removed 2 bases from V and 5 bases from J, with 12 bases in between.

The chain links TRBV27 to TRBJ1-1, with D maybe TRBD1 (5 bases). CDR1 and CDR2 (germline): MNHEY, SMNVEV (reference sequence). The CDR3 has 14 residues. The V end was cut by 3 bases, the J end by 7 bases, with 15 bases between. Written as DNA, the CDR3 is TGTGCCAGCAGTTTCCGGGACCTAGGCGGTGAAGCTTTCTTT. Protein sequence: CASSFRDLGGEAFF.

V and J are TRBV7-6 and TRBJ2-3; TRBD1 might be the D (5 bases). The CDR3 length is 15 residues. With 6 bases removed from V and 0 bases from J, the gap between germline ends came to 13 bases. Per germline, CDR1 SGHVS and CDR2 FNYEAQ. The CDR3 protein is CASSRSRASTDTQYF. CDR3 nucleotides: TGTGCCAGCAGTAGAAGCAGGGCTAGCACAGATACGCAGTATTTT.

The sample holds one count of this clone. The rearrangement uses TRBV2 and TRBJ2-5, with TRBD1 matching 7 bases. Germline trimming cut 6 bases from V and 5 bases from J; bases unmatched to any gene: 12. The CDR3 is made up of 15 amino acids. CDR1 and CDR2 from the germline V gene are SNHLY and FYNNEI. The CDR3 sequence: CASRLETGVWETQYF. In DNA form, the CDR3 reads TGTGCCAGCAGGCTCGAAACAGGGGTTTGGGAGACCCAGTACTTC. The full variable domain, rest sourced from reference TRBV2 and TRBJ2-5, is EPEVTQTPSHQVTQMGQEVILRCVPISNHLYFYWYRQILGQKVEFLVSFYNNEISEKSEIFDDQFSVERPDGSNFTLKIRSTKLEDSAMYFCASRLETGVWETQYFGPGTRLLVL.

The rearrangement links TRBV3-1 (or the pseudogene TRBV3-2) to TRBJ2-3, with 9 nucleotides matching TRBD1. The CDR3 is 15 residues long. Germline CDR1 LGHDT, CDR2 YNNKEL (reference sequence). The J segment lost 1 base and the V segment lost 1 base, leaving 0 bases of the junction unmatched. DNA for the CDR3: TGTGCCAGCAGCCAAGGGACAGGGGGCACAGATACGCAGTATTTT. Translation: CASSQGTGGTDTQYF.

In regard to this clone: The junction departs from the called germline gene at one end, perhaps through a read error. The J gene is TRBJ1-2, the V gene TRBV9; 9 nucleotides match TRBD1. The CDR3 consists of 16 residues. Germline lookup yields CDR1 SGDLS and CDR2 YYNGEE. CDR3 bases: TGTGCCAGCAGCCAAGGGGGCCGGCCGGGACAGGGAGAGCAGGACTTC. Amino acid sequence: CASSQGGRPGQGEQDF.